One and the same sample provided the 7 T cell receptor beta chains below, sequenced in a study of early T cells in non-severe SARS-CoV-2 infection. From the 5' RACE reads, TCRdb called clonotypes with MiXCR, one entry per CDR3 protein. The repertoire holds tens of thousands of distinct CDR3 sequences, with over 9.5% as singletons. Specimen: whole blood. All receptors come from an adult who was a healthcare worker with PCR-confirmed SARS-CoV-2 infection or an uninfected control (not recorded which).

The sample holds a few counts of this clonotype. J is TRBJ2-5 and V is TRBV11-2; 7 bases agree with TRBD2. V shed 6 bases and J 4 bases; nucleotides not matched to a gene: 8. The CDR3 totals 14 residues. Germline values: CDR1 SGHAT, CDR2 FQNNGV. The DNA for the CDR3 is TGTGCCAGCAGTTATGGGAGGGCCGCAGAGACCCAGTACTTC. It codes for CASSYGRAAETQYF.

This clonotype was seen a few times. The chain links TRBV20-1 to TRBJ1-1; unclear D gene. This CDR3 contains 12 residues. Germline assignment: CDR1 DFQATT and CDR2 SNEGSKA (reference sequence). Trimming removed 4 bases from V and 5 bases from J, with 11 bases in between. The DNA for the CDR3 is TGCAGTGCTATCGGGGAAAAGACTGAAGCTTTCTTT. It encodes CSAIGEKTEAFF.

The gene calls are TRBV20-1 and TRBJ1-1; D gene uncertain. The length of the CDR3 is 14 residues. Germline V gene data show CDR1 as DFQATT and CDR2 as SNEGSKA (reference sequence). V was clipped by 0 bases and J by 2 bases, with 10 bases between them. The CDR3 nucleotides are TGCAGTGCTAGAGATCTTCCAACAAACACTGAAGCTTTCTTT. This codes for CSARDLPTNTEAFF.

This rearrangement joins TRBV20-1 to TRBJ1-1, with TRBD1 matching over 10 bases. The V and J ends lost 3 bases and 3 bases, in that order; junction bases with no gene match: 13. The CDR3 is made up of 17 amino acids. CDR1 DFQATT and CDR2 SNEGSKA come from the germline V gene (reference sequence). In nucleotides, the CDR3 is TGCAGTGCTAGGGAAACGGGACAGGGGCGATGGGACACTGAAGCTTTCTTT. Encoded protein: CSARETGQGRWDTEAFF.

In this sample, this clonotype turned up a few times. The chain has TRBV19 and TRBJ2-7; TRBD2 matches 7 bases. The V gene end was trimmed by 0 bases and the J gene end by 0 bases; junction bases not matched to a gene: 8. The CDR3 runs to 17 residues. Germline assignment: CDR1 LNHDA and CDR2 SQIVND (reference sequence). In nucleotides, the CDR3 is TGTGCCAGTAGTATAGACTCGACTAGCCCCGGCTCCTACGAGCAGTACTTC. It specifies CASSIDSTSPGSYEQYF.

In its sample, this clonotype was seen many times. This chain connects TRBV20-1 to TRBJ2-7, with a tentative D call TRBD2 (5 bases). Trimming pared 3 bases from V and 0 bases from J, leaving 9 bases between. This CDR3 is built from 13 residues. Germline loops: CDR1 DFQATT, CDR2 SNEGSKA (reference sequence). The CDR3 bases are TGCAGTGCTAGCGGAGGTCCCTCCTACGAGCAGTACTTC. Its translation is CSASGGPSYEQYF.

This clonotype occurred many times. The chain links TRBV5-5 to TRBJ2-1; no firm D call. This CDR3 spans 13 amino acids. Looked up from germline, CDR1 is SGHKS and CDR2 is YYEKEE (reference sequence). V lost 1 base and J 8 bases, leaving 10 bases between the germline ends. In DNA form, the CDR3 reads TGTGCCAGCAGCTTGTTAGCCCTCTATGAGCAGTTCTTC. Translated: CASSLLALYEQFF.